Detailed here is one T cell receptor (beta chain). Its antigen is as yet unknown. Using immunoSEQ multiplex PCR, the repertoire was profiled, and TCRdb retains in-frame clones only, with some absent. The table has tens of thousands of clones, around 88% seen once. CDR3 size: 13 residues. The ends were cut back, 8 bases at V and 4 bases at J, with 16 bases in the middle. The sample comes from a study of OX40 agonist ivuxolimab in advanced cancers. Study in general: Patients were dosed with the agonistic anti-OX40 (CD134) antibody ivuxolimab.

Study-level findings and limits: Among the lowest peripheral clonal expansion occurred in 0.1-3.0 mg/kg partial responders.

The sequence was collected from an adult with an advanced solid tumor such as melanoma, head and neck, liver or kidney cancer. The specimen was CD4+ or CD8+ T cells sorted from blood, collected in a trial of the OX40 agonist ivuxolimab. V is TRBV5-3 and J is TRBJ2-7; perhaps TRBD2 as D (6 bases). TRBV5-3 is annotated as an ORF whose role is uncertain. The CDR3 loop is CASSGGSRYEQYF. DNA for the CDR3: TGTGCCAGCAGCGGAGGGAGCCGATACGAGCAGTACTTC.